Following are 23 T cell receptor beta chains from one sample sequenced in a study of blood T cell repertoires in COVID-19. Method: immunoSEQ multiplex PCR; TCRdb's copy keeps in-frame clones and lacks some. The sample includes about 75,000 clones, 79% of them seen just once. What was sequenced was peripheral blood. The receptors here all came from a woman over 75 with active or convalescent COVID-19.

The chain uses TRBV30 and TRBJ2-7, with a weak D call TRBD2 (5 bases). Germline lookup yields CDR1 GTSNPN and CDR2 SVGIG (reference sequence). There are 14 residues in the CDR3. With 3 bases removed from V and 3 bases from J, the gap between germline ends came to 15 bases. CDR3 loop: CAWRPRGLGYEQYF. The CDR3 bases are TGTGCCTGGAGGCCTAGAGGGTTAGGCTACGAGCAGTACTTC.

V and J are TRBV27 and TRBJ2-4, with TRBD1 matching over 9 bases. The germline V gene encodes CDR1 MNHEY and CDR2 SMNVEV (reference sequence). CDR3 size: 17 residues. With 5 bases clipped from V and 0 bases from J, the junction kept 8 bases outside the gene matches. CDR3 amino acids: CASSRTGADIAKNIQYF. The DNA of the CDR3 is TGTGCCAGCAGTCGGACAGGGGCGGACATAGCCAAAAACATTCAGTACTTC.

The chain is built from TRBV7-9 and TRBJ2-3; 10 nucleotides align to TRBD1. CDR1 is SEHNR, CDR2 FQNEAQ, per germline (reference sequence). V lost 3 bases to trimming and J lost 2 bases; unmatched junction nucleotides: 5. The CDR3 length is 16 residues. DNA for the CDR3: TGTGCCAGCAGCTTCGGGGACAGGGGCTCCACAGATACGCAGTATTTT. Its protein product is CASSFGDRGSTDTQYF.

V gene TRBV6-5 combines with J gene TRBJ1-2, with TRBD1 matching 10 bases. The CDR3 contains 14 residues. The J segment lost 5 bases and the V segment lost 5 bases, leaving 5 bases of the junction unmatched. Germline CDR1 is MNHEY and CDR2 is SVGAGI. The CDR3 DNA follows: TGTGCCAGCAGTCCAAGGACAGGGGGGTATGGCTACACCTTC. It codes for CASSPRTGGYGYTF.

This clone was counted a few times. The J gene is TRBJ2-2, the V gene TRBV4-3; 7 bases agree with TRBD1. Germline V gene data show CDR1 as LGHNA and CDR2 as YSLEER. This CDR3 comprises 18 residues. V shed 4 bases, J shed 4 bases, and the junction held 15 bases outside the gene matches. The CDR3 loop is CASSRSAINPGGTGELFF. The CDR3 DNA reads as TGCGCCAGCAGCCGTTCGGCAATCAACCCAGGGGGCACCGGGGAGCTGTTTTTT.

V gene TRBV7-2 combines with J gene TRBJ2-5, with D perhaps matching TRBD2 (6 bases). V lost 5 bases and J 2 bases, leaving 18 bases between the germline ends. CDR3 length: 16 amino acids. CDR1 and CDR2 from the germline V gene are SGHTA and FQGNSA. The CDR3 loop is CASSLGASDDQETQYF. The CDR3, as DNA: TGTGCCAGCAGCCTAGGAGCTAGCGACGATCAAGAGACCCAGTACTTC.

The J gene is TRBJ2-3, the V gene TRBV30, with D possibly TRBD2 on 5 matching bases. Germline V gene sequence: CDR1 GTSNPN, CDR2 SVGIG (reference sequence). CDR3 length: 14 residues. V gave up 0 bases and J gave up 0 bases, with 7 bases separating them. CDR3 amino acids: CAWSVRTSTDTQYF. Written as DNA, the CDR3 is TGTGCCTGGAGTGTTAGGACTAGCACAGATACGCAGTATTTT.

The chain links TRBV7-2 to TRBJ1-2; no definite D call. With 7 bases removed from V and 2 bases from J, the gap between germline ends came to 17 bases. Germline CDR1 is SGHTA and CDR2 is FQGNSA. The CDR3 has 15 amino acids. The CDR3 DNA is TGTGCCAGCACCCTGGGTGCGGGCGCCAACTATGGCTACACCTTC. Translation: CASTLGAGANYGYTF.

The CDR3 DNA reads as TGTGCCAGCAGTGATTTCGGGATTTCTGAGACCCAGTACTTC. As protein: CASSDFGISETQYF. The V gene is TRBV6-1, the J gene TRBJ2-5, with D tentatively TRBD2 (5 bases). V was shortened by 3 bases and J by 5 bases, with 13 bases between the two germline ends. Germline lookup yields CDR1 MNHNS and CDR2 SASEGT. There are 14 residues in the CDR3.

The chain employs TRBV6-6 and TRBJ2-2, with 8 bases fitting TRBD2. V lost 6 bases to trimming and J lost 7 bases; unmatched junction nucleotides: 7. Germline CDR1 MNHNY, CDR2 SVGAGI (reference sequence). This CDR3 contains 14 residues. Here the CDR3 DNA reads TGTGCCAGCAGCCCCGGGGGGGCGGTCGGGGAGCTGTTTTTT. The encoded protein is CASSPGGAVGELFF.

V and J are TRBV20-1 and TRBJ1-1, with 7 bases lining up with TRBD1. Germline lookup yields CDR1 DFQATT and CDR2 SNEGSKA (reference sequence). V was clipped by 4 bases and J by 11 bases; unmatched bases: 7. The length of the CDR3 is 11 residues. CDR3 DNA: TGCAGTGCTACCAGGGACAGTTTGGCTTTCTTT. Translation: CSATRDSLAFF.

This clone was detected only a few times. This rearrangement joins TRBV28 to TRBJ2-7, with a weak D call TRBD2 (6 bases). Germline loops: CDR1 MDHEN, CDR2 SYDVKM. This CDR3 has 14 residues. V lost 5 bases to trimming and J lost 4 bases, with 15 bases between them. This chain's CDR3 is CASSPGTLIYEQYF. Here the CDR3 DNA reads TGTGCCAGCAGTCCCGGGACTTTGATTTACGAGCAGTACTTC.

For the CDR3, the DNA is TGTGCCAGCAGCGTAGGGCAGCGGGGGGGCCTTTATGAGCAGTTCTTC. Residues: CASSVGQRGGLYEQFF. This chain connects TRBV9 to TRBJ2-1; 10 bases are a match to TRBD2. The J segment lost 8 bases and the V segment lost 0 bases, leaving 8 bases of the junction unmatched. The germline CDR1 and CDR2 sequences are SGDLS and YYNGEE. The CDR3 spans 16 residues.

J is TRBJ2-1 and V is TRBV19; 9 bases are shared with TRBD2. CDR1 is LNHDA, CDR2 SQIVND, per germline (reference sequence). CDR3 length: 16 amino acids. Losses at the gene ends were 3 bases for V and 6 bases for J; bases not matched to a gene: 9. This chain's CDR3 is CASSISLAGVGNEQFF. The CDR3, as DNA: TGTGCCAGTAGTATTTCCTTAGCGGGAGTCGGCAATGAGCAGTTCTTC.

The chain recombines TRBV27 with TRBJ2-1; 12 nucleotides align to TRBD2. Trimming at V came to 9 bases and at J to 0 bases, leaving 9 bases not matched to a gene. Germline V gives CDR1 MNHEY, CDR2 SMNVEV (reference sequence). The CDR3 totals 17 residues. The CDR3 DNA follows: TGTGCCAGGAGAGGACTAGCGGGATTAGCCTCCTACAATGAGCAGTTCTTC. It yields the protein CARRGLAGLASYNEQFF.

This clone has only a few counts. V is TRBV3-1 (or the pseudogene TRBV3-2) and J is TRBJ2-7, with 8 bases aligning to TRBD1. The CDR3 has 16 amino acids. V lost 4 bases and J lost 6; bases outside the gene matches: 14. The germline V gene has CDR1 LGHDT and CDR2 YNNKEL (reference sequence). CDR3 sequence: CASSLPGGLHLSEQYF. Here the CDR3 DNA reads TGTGCCAGCAGCCTACCAGGGGGCCTTCACCTCAGCGAGCAGTACTTC.

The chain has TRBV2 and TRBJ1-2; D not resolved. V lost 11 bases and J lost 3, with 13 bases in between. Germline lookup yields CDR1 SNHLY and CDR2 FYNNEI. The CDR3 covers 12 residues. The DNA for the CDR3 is TGTGCCGGAAAACCGGGGTACTATGGCTACACCTTC. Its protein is CAGKPGYYGYTF.

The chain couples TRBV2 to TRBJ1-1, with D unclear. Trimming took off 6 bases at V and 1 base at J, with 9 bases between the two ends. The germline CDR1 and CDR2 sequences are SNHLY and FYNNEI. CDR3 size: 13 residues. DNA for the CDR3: TGTGCCAGCAGGACTACACAGAACACTGAAGCTTTCTTT. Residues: CASRTTQNTEAFF.

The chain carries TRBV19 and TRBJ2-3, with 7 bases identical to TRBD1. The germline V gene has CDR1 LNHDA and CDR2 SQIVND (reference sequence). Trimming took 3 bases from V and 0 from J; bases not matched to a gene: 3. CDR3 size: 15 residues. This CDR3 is CASSIRTGSTDTQYF. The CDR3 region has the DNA TGTGCCAGTAGTATCCGGACAGGCAGCACAGATACGCAGTATTTT.

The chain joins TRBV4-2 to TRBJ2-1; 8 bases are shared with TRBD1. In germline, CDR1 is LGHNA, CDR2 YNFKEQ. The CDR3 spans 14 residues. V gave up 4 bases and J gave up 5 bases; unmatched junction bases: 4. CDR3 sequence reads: CASSRGTGNNEQFF. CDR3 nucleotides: TGTGCCAGCAGCCGCGGGACAGGTAACAATGAGCAGTTCTTC.

CDR3 DNA: TGTGCCAGCAGCCCTGGGGGGGATTTCTCCTACGAGCAGTACTTC. Protein sequence: CASSPGGDFSYEQYF. The rearrangement joins TRBV14 to TRBJ2-7; 7 bases align to TRBD2. This CDR3 region has 15 residues. Germline values: CDR1 SGHDN, CDR2 FVKESK. After removal of 4 bases from V and 0 bases from J, the junction contained 6 bases not matched to a gene.

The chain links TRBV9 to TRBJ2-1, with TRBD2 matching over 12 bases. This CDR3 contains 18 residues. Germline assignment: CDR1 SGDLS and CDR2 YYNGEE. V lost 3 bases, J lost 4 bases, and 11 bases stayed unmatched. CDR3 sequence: CASSAPLAGGNSYNEQFF. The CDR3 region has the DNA TGTGCCAGCAGCGCCCCTCTAGCGGGGGGGAACTCATACAATGAGCAGTTCTTC. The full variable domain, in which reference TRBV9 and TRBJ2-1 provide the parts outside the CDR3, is DSGVTQTPKHLITATGQRVTLRCSPRSGDLSVYWYQQSLDQGLQFLIQYYNGEERAKGNILERFSAQQFPDLHSELNLSSLELGDSALYFCASSAPLAGGNSYNEQFFGPGTRLTVL.

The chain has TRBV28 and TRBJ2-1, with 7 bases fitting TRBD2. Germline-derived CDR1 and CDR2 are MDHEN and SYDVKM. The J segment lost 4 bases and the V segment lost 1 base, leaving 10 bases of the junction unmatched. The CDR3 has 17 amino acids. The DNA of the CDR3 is TGTGCCAGCAGTTTATCCGGGGGGTCCGGACTATACAATGAGCAGTTCTTC. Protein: CASSLSGGSGLYNEQFF.